This T cell receptor beta chain was captured in a study of T cell repertoires in ileal Crohn's disease. Study overall: Over 30% were active smokers at surgery; median disease duration was almost 8 years. About half of patients got postoperative therapy: under twelve thiopurines, approximately 18 anti-TNF. From the surgical specimen's inflamed ileum, biopsies were taken as M0. Study conclusions and caveats: Sorted CD8 T cells held more high-frequency clones than CD4.

Only in-frame clones appear in the TCRdb table, and some are missing; sequencing was by immunoSEQ multiplex PCR. The data contain about 16,000 clones, roughly 90% of them singletons. Turning to this clone: The antigen remains unidentified.

Time point meaning: inflamed ileum from the surgical specimen. CDR3 length: 17 amino acids. Between the trimmed V and J ends, which lost 0 bases and 3 bases, there was a span of 15 bases. Specimen: ileal tissue. The chain recombines TRBV23-1 with TRBJ1-5, with D unclear. TRBV23-1 is placed among ORFs of uncertain function. The source of this sequence is an adult with Crohn's disease. The CDR3 nucleotides are TGCGCCAGCAGTCAATCAGGGTACAGTCGGTTCAATCAGCCCCAGCATTTT. This encodes CASSQSGYSRFNQPQHF.